The rows below give T cell receptor beta chains drawn from one sample of a study of blood T cell repertoires in COVID-19. The data were produced by immunoSEQ multiplex PCR, yet TCRdb's version contains in-frame clones alone and is incomplete. The table includes around 220,000 clones, 88% detected once. Sequenced: peripheral blood. The receptors were sampled from a man aged 18 to 30 with active or convalescent COVID-19. Each CDR3 is given with its conserved first and last residue. The order of the fields is J gene, clone size, D gene, V gene, CDR3 protein, CDR3 DNA. D genes are given only for firm matches. A row's size may be missing; if present it is once, few, many or a size class.

>TRBJ1-5|NA|TRBD1|TRBV27
CASSLEGTDNQPQHF
TGTGCCAGCAGTTTAGAGGGGACAGACAATCAGCCCCAGCATTTT
>TRBJ1-6|NA|NA|TRBV19
CASRGQNNSPLHF
TGTGCCAGTAGAGGACAGAATAATTCACCCCTCCACTTT
>TRBJ2-5|NA|NA|TRBV19
CASSIEVYETQYF
TGTGCCAGTAGTATAGAGGTCTATGAGACCCAGTACTTC
>TRBJ1-3|NA|NA|TRBV29-1
CSVSTRLGGNTIYF
TGCAGCGTTTCTACCCGCCTCGGTGGAAACACCATATATTTT
>TRBJ1-1|NA|NA|TRBV19
CASSIQTGLTEAFF
TGTGCCAGTAGTATCCAAACAGGGCTCACTGAAGCTTTCTTT
>TRBJ1-5|few|TRBD1|TRBV4-1
CASSQVPGGGQPQHF
TGCGCCAGCAGCCAAGTTCCAGGGGGCGGTCAGCCCCAGCATTTT
>TRBJ1-4|NA|NA|TRBV28
CASRETGRATNEKLFF
TGTGCCAGCAGGGAAACAGGGAGGGCAACTAATGAAAAACTGTTTTTT
>TRBJ1-1|NA|NA|TRBV4-2
CASSQVGEVLRNTEAFF
TGTGCCAGCAGCCAAGTAGGTGAGGTACTCAGGAACACTGAAGCTTTCTTT
>TRBJ2-2|NA|NA|TRBV10-1
CASSERQGGELFF
TGCGCCAGCAGTGAGCGGCAGGGGGGGGAGCTGTTTTTT
>TRBJ1-1|NA|TRBD1|TRBV6-2/TRBV6-3
CASSRQGMNTEAFF
TGTGCCAGCAGTAGACAGGGGATGAACACTGAAGCTTTCTTT
>TRBJ1-5|NA|NA|TRBV10-3
CAISESGGNQPQHF
TGTGCCATCAGTGAGTCAGGGGGTAATCAGCCCCAGCATTTT
>TRBJ2-1|NA|TRBD2|TRBV7-3
CASSSLAGGSYNEQFF
TGTGCCAGCAGCTCGTTAGCGGGGGGCTCCTACAATGAGCAGTTCTTC
>TRBJ1-6|NA|NA|TRBV6-7
CASSYYRVRKVLSSPLHF
TGTGCCAGCAGTTACTACAGGGTGAGGAAGGTTTTGAGTTCACCCCTCCACTTT
>TRBJ1-4|NA|TRBD1|TRBV28
CASSLGDRRREKLFF
TGTGCCAGCAGTTTAGGGGACAGGAGAAGGGAAAAACTGTTTTTT
>TRBJ1-5|NA|TRBD1|TRBV28
CASSGDRGHNQPQHF
TGTGCCAGCAGTGGGGACAGGGGGCATAATCAGCCCCAGCATTTT
>TRBJ2-3|NA|NA|TRBV12-2
CASGLRTSGRTDTQYF
TGTGCAAGTGGCCTACGGACTAGCGGGAGGACAGATACGCAGTATTTT